These 15 T cell receptor beta chains were all obtained from the same sample, sequenced in a study of lung T cells in sarcoidosis with Löfgren's syndrome. TCRdb analysed the reads with MiXCR anew, one entry per CDR3 protein. The sample carries roughly 20,000 distinct CDR3 sequences, less than 25% recorded once. The specimen was CD4+ T cells from PBMCs. These receptors were taken from a human donor with sarcoidosis (Löfgren's syndrome or another form), or a control subject (not recorded which).

This clonotype has ten or more counts. V usage is TRBV29-1 and J usage is TRBJ1-4, with 9 bases aligning to TRBD1. The CDR3 has 15 amino acids. Germline values: CDR1 SQVTM, CDR2 ANQGSEA. The junction had 11 bases not matched to a gene; V was cut back by 4 bases and J by 8 bases. The CDR3 DNA sequence: TGCAGCGTTGCCCGGTCGGGACAGGGTAGCGAAAAACTGTTTTTT. As protein: CSVARSGQGSEKLFF.

This clonotype was seen many times. The CDR3 loop is CASSLRTGYEQYF. DNA for the CDR3: TGTGCCAGCAGCCTCCGGACAGGCTACGAGCAGTACTTC. J is TRBJ2-7 and V is TRBV7-2, with TRBD1 matching over 7 bases. CDR3 size: 13 residues. The J segment lost 3 bases and the V segment lost 5 bases, leaving 4 bases of the junction unmatched. From germline, CDR1 is SGHTA and CDR2 FQGNSA.

As regards this clonotype: One junction end disagrees with the germline gene, perhaps due to a read error. The gene calls are TRBV20-1 and TRBJ1-4; D perhaps matches TRBD1 (5 bases). The length of the CDR3 is 13 residues. The germline V gene has CDR1 DFQATT and CDR2 SNEGSKA (reference sequence). CDR3 coding DNA: TGCAGTGCTCCGGGACTCCCCAATGGAAAACTGTTTTTT. It yields the protein CSAPGLPNGKLFF.

By share of the sample, this clonotype is medium-sized. The chain links TRBV6-1 to TRBJ2-7; D may be TRBD2 (5 bases). V lost 7 bases, J lost 1 base, and 14 bases lay in between. The CDR3 totals 14 residues. Per germline, CDR1 MNHNS and CDR2 SASEGT. CDR3 region: CASMQDSSSYEQYF. The DNA of the CDR3 is TGTGCCAGCATGCAGGACTCAAGTTCCTACGAGCAGTACTTC.

This clonotype was counted many times. The gene calls are TRBV20-1 and TRBJ1-5; TRBD1 is a possible D gene (6 bases). This CDR3 is built from 14 residues. Germline CDR1 is DFQATT and CDR2 is SNEGSKA (reference sequence). With 4 bases removed from V and 3 bases from J, the gap between germline ends came to 13 bases. In DNA form, the CDR3 reads TGCAGTGCTATTGGGGGGCTTCACAATCAGCCCCAGCATTTT. This sequence encodes CSAIGGLHNQPQHF.

This clonotype was recorded at least ten times. This chain connects TRBV20-1 to TRBJ2-4; D not resolved. CDR3 length: 14 amino acids. Trimming removed 1 base from V and 2 bases from J, with 9 bases in between. CDR1 DFQATT and CDR2 SNEGSKA come from the germline V gene (reference sequence). CDR3: CSARGRLTKNIQYF. The CDR3 coding sequence is TGCAGTGCTAGAGGGAGATTAACCAAAAACATTCAGTACTTC.

In this sample, this clonotype turned up many times. The CDR3 loop is CASSPRGFTEAFF. The CDR3 DNA follows: TGTGCCAGCAGCCCCAGAGGTTTCACTGAAGCTTTCTTT. The gene calls are TRBV7-2 and TRBJ1-1; D unresolved. Trimming shortened V by 5 bases and J by 4 bases, and 11 bases separated the two germline ends. The CDR3 extends over 13 amino acids. CDR1 and CDR2 from the germline V gene are SGHTA and FQGNSA.

This clonotype is medium-sized by share. This chain joins TRBV6-6 and TRBJ2-1; tentatively, D is TRBD2 (5 bases). Germline assignment: CDR1 MNHNY and CDR2 SVGAGI (reference sequence). This CDR3 contains 15 residues. Trimming cost V 2 bases and J 2 bases, with 10 bases left between them. The CDR3 loop is CASSYEGRAYNEQFF. In DNA form, the CDR3 reads TGTGCCAGCAGTTACGAGGGTAGGGCCTACAATGAGCAGTTCTTC.

This clonotype came up once. V gene TRBV6-6 combines with J gene TRBJ2-1; 8 bases agree with TRBD2. This CDR3 spans 14 amino acids. In germline, CDR1 is MNHNY, CDR2 SVGAGI (reference sequence). As DNA, the CDR3 is TGTGCTACGCAGAGTAGCGGGGATTACAATGAGCAGTTCTTC. As protein: CATQSSGDYNEQFF.

This clonotype was detected many times. V usage is TRBV18 and J usage is TRBJ2-1, with a possible D match to TRBD1 (6 bases). The CDR3 sequence is 13 residues long. Trimming left V 4 bases short and J 4 bases short, with 8 bases between. The germline gives CDR1 KGHSH, CDR2 LQKENI. CDR3: CASSQTGYNEQFF. As DNA, the CDR3 is TGTGCCAGCTCACAGACAGGTTACAATGAGCAGTTCTTC. The entire variable domain, with the rest obtained from reference TRBV18 and TRBJ2-1, is as follows: NAGVMQNPRHLVRRRGQEARLRCSPMKGHSHVYWYRQLPEEGLKFMVYLQKENIIDESGMPKERFSAEFPKEGPSILRIQQVVRGDSAAYFCASSQTGYNEQFFGPGTRLTVL.

Worth noting for this clonotype: This may be a read error, as it is one base from a much larger clone. This chain joins TRBV19 and TRBJ1-4; D not resolved. This CDR3 is built from 10 residues. Germline V lookup: CDR1 LNHDA, CDR2 SQIVND (reference sequence). Written as DNA, the CDR3 is TGTGCCGGTAGTATATTAAGACTGTTTTTT. It yields the protein CAGSILRLFF.

Concerning this clonotype itself: With a much larger clone just one base away, this may be a read error. Given the absence of the conserved phenylalanine or tryptophan at the CDR3 end, a read error is likely. The rearrangement links TRBV7-2 to TRBJ2-3; 8 bases match TRBD1. The CDR3 runs 14 residues. J was trimmed by 2 bases and V by 6 bases; bases with no gene match: 4. Germline values: CDR1 SGHTA, CDR2 FQGNSA. The CDR3 protein is CASRRTGHTDTQYL. The CDR3 DNA is TGTGCCAGCAGACGGACAGGGCACACAGATACGCAGTATTTA.

This clonotype was observed at least ten times. DNA for the CDR3: TGTGCCAGCAGTACAGGGGGTCTACCCCACTATGGCTACACCTTC. Translated, it gives CASSTGGLPHYGYTF. The chain joins TRBV28 to TRBJ1-2; 8 positions agree with TRBD1. With V trimmed by 5 bases and J by 3 bases, 8 bases remained unmatched. The CDR3 length is 15 residues. Germline CDR1 is MDHEN and CDR2 is SYDVKM.

This clonotype occurred many times. The gene calls are TRBV20-1 and TRBJ2-3; maybe TRBD1 (6 bases). This CDR3 contains 14 residues. Deletions cut 6 bases from V and 3 bases from J, with 16 bases between. Germline values: CDR1 DFQATT, CDR2 SNEGSKA (reference sequence). CDR3 DNA sequence: TGCAGTGCGGAGGCAGGGGATTTTACAGATACGCAGTATTTT. Translating it yields CSAEAGDFTDTQYF.

This clonotype was detected ten times or more. The rearrangement joins TRBV12-3 or TRBV12-4 to TRBJ2-7; TRBD2 is a possible D gene (8 bases). The CDR3 length is 19 residues. With 6 bases removed from V and 3 bases from J, the gap between germline ends came to 30 bases. The CDR3, as DNA: TGTGCCAGCAGCCACCGGGAGGGGGCGACGATCGGAACATACTACGAGCAGTACTTC. Translated, it gives CASSHREGATIGTYYEQYF.